This T cell receptor beta chain is drawn from a study of blood T cell repertoires in COVID-19. About the study: The United States, Italy and Spain provided the acute and convalescent COVID-19 samples.

Libraries were prepared by immunoSEQ multiplex PCR; TCRdb keeps only in-frame clonotypes and omits some of them. The sample contains more than 120,000 clones, about 91% of which appear only once. Losses at the gene ends were 5 bases for V and 5 bases for J; bases not matched to a gene: 5. The CDR3 sequence is 13 residues long. Germline CDR1 SGHTA, CDR2 FQGTGA. The chain recombines TRBV7-3 with TRBJ2-5, with TRBD1 matching over 7 bases. The clonotype was recovered from a human donor in a cohort sampled during active COVID-19. What was sequenced was peripheral blood. The CDR3 DNA sequence: TGTGCCAGCAGCCGAGGGGGCTTGGAGACCCAGTACTTC. This encodes CASSRGGLETQYF.